This passage covers 6 T cell receptor beta chains from one sample sequenced in a study of blood T cell repertoires in COVID-19. Measured with immunoSEQ multiplex PCR; TCRdb has only the in-frame clones, and not every one. The profile shows some 87,000 clones, roughly 80% of them singletons. The sample consisted of peripheral blood. These receptors originate from a man aged 45-65 years who had recovered from COVID-19.

The rearrangement uses TRBV5-6 and TRBJ2-2; 8 bases are shared with TRBD2. CDR1 SGHDT and CDR2 YYEEEE come from the germline V gene. The CDR3 covers 16 residues. After removal of 0 bases from V and 5 bases from J, the junction contained 6 bases not matched to a gene. DNA for the CDR3: TGTGCCAGCAGCTTGGGAGCGGGAGTTACAACCGGGGAGCTGTTTTTT. This sequence encodes CASSLGAGVTTGELFF.

The chain recombines TRBV30 with TRBJ2-1; 9 bases agree with TRBD2. V gave up 5 bases and J gave up 2 bases; unmatched junction bases: 7. The CDR3 covers 15 residues. Germline assignment: CDR1 GTSNPN and CDR2 SVGIG (reference sequence). Here the CDR3 reads CAWLRAGGPYNEQFF. CDR3 sequence (DNA): TGTGCCTGGTTGCGAGCGGGGGGCCCCTACAATGAGCAGTTCTTC. The whole variable domain, filled in from reference TRBV30 and TRBJ2-1, reads SQTIHQWPATLVQPVGSPLSLECTVEGTSNPNLYWYRQAAGRGLQLLFYSVGIGQISSEVPQNLSASRPQDRQFILSSKKLLLSDSGFYLCAWLRAGGPYNEQFFGPGTRLTVL.

The rearrangement joins TRBV7-3 to TRBJ2-3; tentatively, D is TRBD2 (6 bases). The CDR3 is made up of 15 amino acids. V dropped 5 bases and J dropped 4 bases, with 16 bases sitting between them. CDR1 and CDR2 from the germline V gene are SGHTA and FQGTGA. CDR3 residues: CASSLSASVSDTQYF. DNA of the CDR3: TGTGCCAGCAGCCTATCGGCTAGCGTTTCAGATACGCAGTATTTT.

This chain links TRBV12-3 or TRBV12-4 with TRBJ2-6; D remains unclear. The CDR3 runs to 13 residues. The germline V and J ends were trimmed by 3 bases and 4 bases, with 4 bases remaining between them. CDR3 sequence: CASSFMGANVLTF. Here the CDR3 DNA reads TGTGCCAGCAGTTTTATGGGGGCCAACGTCCTGACTTTC.

V usage is TRBV9 and J usage is TRBJ2-7, with D tentatively TRBD2 (5 bases). The V and J ends lost 0 bases and 3 bases respectively, with 16 bases between them. The CDR3 totals 16 residues. Germline V gives CDR1 SGDLS, CDR2 YYNGEE. CDR3 region: CASSVAGSLAHYEQYF. CDR3 in DNA: TGTGCCAGCAGCGTAGCAGGAAGTCTAGCTCACTACGAGCAGTACTTC.

The chain links TRBV7-2 to TRBJ2-2; D is ambiguous. Per germline, CDR1 SGHTA and CDR2 FQGNSA. The V end lost 2 bases, the J end lost 8 bases, and 9 bases lay between the germline ends. The CDR3 sequence is 13 residues long. The CDR3 DNA reads TGTGCCAGCAGCTTATTCCCCCGGGGGGAGCTGTTTTTT. Protein product: CASSLFPRGELFF. Variable domain in full (rest from reference TRBV7-2 and TRBJ2-2): GAGVSQSPSNKVTEKGKDVELRCDPISGHTALYWYRQSLGQGLEFLIYFQGNSAPDKSGLPSDRFSAERTGGSVSTLTIQRTQQEDSAVYLCASSLFPRGELFFGEGSRLTVL.